The 3 T cell receptor beta chains reported below all come from one sample, sequenced in a study of human T cells and chemical hapten exposure. TCRdb ran MiXCR on the RACE reads and lists one entry per CDR3 protein. The sample contains about 80,000 distinct CDR3 sequences, around 15% of which appear only once. Time point described: pre-sensitization, week 0. Treatment in this sample: therapeutic diphenylcyclopropenone sensitization with weekly scalp DPC. The starting material was whole blood, obtained in connection with sensitization to the hapten diphenylcyclopropenone (DPC). Receptors originate from a woman aged 50 to 60 with alopecia areata. Some clones in this sample may be carry-over from other donors' samples.

Ten or more counts support this clonotype. The rearrangement links TRBV5-5 to TRBJ1-6; the D gene is possibly TRBD1 (5 bases). There are 13 residues in the CDR3. Germline CDR1 and CDR2: SGHKS and YYEKEE (reference sequence). The germline V and J ends were trimmed by 0 bases and 8 bases, with 6 bases remaining between them. The CDR3 spells CASSLGGDSPLHF. DNA for the CDR3: TGTGCCAGCAGCTTGGGAGGGGATTCACCCCTCCACTTT.

This clonotype turned up a few times. This chain uses TRBV27 with TRBJ2-7, with D possibly being TRBD1 (5 bases). The CDR3 extends over 12 amino acids. Trimming removed 8 bases from V and 2 bases from J, with 10 bases in between. Germline assignment: CDR1 MNHEY and CDR2 SMNVEV (reference sequence). The CDR3 loop reads CASGPGTYEQYF. In DNA form, the CDR3 reads TGTGCCAGCGGTCCAGGGACCTACGAGCAGTACTTC.

In its sample, this clonotype was seen many times. The J gene is TRBJ1-2, the V gene TRBV20-1, with D unclear. CDR1 DFQATT and CDR2 SNEGSKA come from the germline V gene (reference sequence). With 0 bases removed from V and 4 bases from J, the gap between germline ends came to 9 bases. CDR3 length: 13 residues. The CDR3: CSARDMSIYGYTF. The DNA of the CDR3 is TGCAGTGCTAGAGATATGTCCATCTATGGCTACACCTTC.